The 28 T cell receptor beta chains below all came from one sample that was sequenced in a study of siplizumab effects on memory and regulatory T cells. Some clones are missing from TCRdb's copy, which holds only in-frame ones; the method was immunoSEQ multiplex PCR. This table has some 100,000 clones, roughly 96% appearing once. Input material: naive CD4+ T cells sorted from blood. All receptors come from a human donor in good health.

V and J are TRBV6-5 and TRBJ1-1, with 7 nucleotides matching TRBD1. The CDR3 runs to 13 residues. The junction had 0 bases not matched to a gene; V was cut back by 0 bases and J by 5 bases. Per the germline V gene, CDR1 is MNHEY and CDR2 is SVGAGI. In DNA form, the CDR3 reads TGTGCCAGCAGTTACTCGGACAGGACTGAAGCTTTCTTT. Its translation is CASSYSDRTEAFF.

This chain connects TRBV5-4 to TRBJ1-5; 8 bases map to TRBD1. CDR3 size: 14 residues. Germline V gene sequence: CDR1 SGHNT, CDR2 YYREEE (reference sequence). Trimming removed 4 bases from V and 15 bases from J; junction bases left unmatched: 15. CDR3 in DNA: TGTGCCAGCAGCGGGTCCGGGACAGGTCCCCCCTCGCATTTT. Protein: CASSGSGTGPPSHF.

V gene TRBV27 combines with J gene TRBJ2-7; 7 bases are shared with TRBD2. In germline, CDR1 is MNHEY, CDR2 SMNVEV (reference sequence). The CDR3 is 14 amino acids. Losses at the gene ends were 4 bases for V and 3 bases for J; bases not matched to a gene: 6. The CDR3 DNA reads as TGTGCCAGCAGTTCCGACAGCGGGATCTACGAGCAGTACTTC. This gives the protein CASSSDSGIYEQYF.

The rearrangement joins TRBV7-7 to TRBJ2-3, with D perhaps TRBD2 (6 bases). This CDR3 spans 15 amino acids. Germline values: CDR1 SSHAT, CDR2 FNYEAQ (reference sequence). The V gene lost 5 bases and the J gene lost 2 bases, with 14 bases spanning the gap. CDR3 sequence reads: CASSLGLAPTDTQYF. The CDR3 DNA reads TGTGCCAGCAGCCTGGGACTTGCCCCCACAGATACGCAGTATTTT.

The genes are TRBV5-1 and TRBJ1-1; D is undetermined. The CDR3 has 12 residues. V lost 7 bases to trimming and J lost 1 base, with 8 bases between them. Germline V gives CDR1 SGHRS, CDR2 YFSETQ. CDR3 in amino acids: CASWSENTEAFF. The CDR3 region has the DNA TGCGCCAGCTGGTCCGAGAACACTGAAGCTTTCTTT.

This chain joins TRBV7-8 and TRBJ1-4; unclear D gene. Germline-derived CDR1 and CDR2 are SGHVS and FQNEAQ. The CDR3 length is 15 residues. V lost 0 bases and J 8 bases, leaving 13 bases between the germline ends. CDR3 region: CASSLAGPLGEKLFF. CDR3 bases: TGTGCCAGCAGCTTAGCGGGTCCTTTGGGGGAAAAACTGTTTTTT.

The rearrangement uses TRBV6-6 and TRBJ2-7, with 8 bases that match TRBD2. From germline, CDR1 is MNHNY and CDR2 SVGAGI (reference sequence). J lost 7 bases, V lost 4 bases, and 15 bases had no gene match. CDR3 length: 16 amino acids. DNA of the CDR3: TGTGCCAGCAGTTCCTACCTTTCGAGCGGGGGTGAAGAGCAGTACTTC. It encodes CASSSYLSSGGEEQYF.

The chain carries TRBV28 and TRBJ2-5; D is possibly TRBD2 (6 bases). In germline, CDR1 is MDHEN, CDR2 SYDVKM. The V and J ends lost 6 bases and 11 bases respectively, with 16 bases between them. This CDR3 contains 12 residues. The CDR3 nucleotides are TGTGCCAGCAGAGCGGGTTTATATGAGCAGTACTTC. This gives the protein CASRAGLYEQYF.

V is TRBV18 and J is TRBJ1-1; possibly TRBD1 for D (6 bases). V shed 3 bases and J shed 1 base, with 12 bases lying between them. This CDR3 region has 15 residues. Germline CDR1 and CDR2: KGHSH and LQKENI. DNA for the CDR3: TGTGCCAGCTCACCCCCAGGGGCGCCGAACACTGAAGCTTTCTTT. Translated: CASSPPGAPNTEAFF. The full variable domain, completed using reference TRBV18 and TRBJ1-1, is NAGVMQNPRHLVRRRGQEARLRCSPMKGHSHVYWYRQLPEEGLKFMVYLQKENIIDESGMPKERFSAEFPKEGPSILRIQQVVRGDSAAYFCASSPPGAPNTEAFFGQGTRLTVV.

This chain links TRBV6-1 with TRBJ1-5, with D tentatively TRBD1 (5 bases). V was shortened by 6 bases and J by 0 bases, with 6 bases between the two germline ends. The germline V gene has CDR1 MNHNS and CDR2 SASEGT. The CDR3 is 13 residues long. The CDR3 DNA is TGTGCCAGCAGGACAGTTAGCAATCAGCCCCAGCATTTT. It is translated as CASRTVSNQPQHF.

The table lists this clone with a count of one. The V gene is TRBV28, the J gene TRBJ2-7; D is unclear. The CDR3 consists of 15 residues. The germline V gene has CDR1 MDHEN and CDR2 SYDVKM. Trimming removed 3 bases from V and 1 base from J, with 13 bases in between. Written as DNA, the CDR3 is TGTGCCAGCAGTTTTATTAGGGCAGGTTCCTACGAGCAGTACTTC. It encodes CASSFIRAGSYEQYF.

Here the CDR3 DNA reads TGCGCCAGCAGCCGACTAGCGGGGGTTGAAGATACGCAGTATTTT. Its translation: CASSRLAGVEDTQYF. The rearrangement uses TRBV10-2 and TRBJ2-3; 12 bases align to TRBD2. V shed 6 bases and J 5 bases; nucleotides not matched to a gene: 6. The CDR3 is 15 amino acids. Per germline, CDR1 WSHSY and CDR2 SAAADI.

The V and J genes are TRBV4-1 and TRBJ1-2; TRBD1 matches at 11 bases. This CDR3 has 19 amino acids. Germline CDR1 and CDR2: MGHRA and YSYEKL. V lost 1 base, J lost 5 bases, and 15 bases stayed unmatched. The CDR3 sequence is CASSQALRGQGGLRYGYTF. CDR3 nucleotides: TGCGCCAGCAGCCAAGCCCTAAGGGGACAGGGGGGCCTCAGATATGGCTACACCTTC.

The rearrangement links TRBV6-6 to TRBJ1-2; no reliable D call. Germline V CDR1 and CDR2: MNHNY, SVGAGI (reference sequence). The CDR3 is 13 residues long. V dropped 2 bases and J dropped 4 bases, with 8 bases sitting between them. The CDR3 region is CASSYGVIYGYTF. The CDR3 DNA reads as TGTGCCAGCAGTTACGGGGTTATCTATGGCTACACCTTC.

V is TRBV28 and J is TRBJ2-3; 10 bases fit TRBD2. Germline CDR1 MDHEN, CDR2 SYDVKM. After removal of 6 bases from V and 5 bases from J, the junction contained 11 bases not matched to a gene. The CDR3 has 16 amino acids. As DNA, the CDR3 is TGTGCCAGCAGACCAAGCGGGGGGGCCGGTGAAGATACGCAGTATTTT. It encodes CASRPSGGAGEDTQYF.

This chain uses TRBV4-3 with TRBJ1-4, with 10 nucleotides matching TRBD1. V gave up 1 base and J gave up 8 bases; unmatched junction bases: 4. The germline V gene has CDR1 LGHNA and CDR2 YSLEER. The CDR3 is made up of 15 amino acids. As DNA, the CDR3 is TGCGCCAGCAGCCAAGGACAGGGGGCAGGGGAAAAACTGTTTTTT. Translating it yields CASSQGQGAGEKLFF.

The count of this clone is one. The chain links TRBV7-7 to TRBJ2-2; 16 nucleotides line up with TRBD2. The ends lost 5 bases at V and 6 bases at J; junction bases unmatched: 3. CDR3 length equals 16 residues. The germline CDR1 and CDR2 sequences are SSHAT and FNYEAQ (reference sequence). CDR3 protein: CASSVGTSGGAGELFF. CDR3 DNA sequence: TGTGCCAGCAGCGTCGGGACTAGCGGGGGGGCCGGGGAGCTGTTTTTT.

V is TRBV5-1 and J is TRBJ1-3, with TRBD1 identical over 7 bases. Germline lookup yields CDR1 SGHRS and CDR2 YFSETQ. V was pared by 3 bases and J by 3 bases, with 6 bases of the junction left unmatched. This CDR3 spans 15 amino acids. This CDR3 reads CASSWSDRDGNTIYF. The CDR3 nucleotides are TGCGCCAGCAGCTGGAGTGACAGGGATGGAAACACCATATATTTT.

The chain carries TRBV7-9 and TRBJ2-7; unclear D gene. Trimming took off 0 bases at V and 0 bases at J, with 6 bases between the two ends. From germline, CDR1 is SEHNR and CDR2 FQNEAQ (reference sequence). The CDR3 is 14 amino acids. The CDR3 coding sequence is TGTGCCAGCAGCTTAGCGGGCAACTCCTACGAGCAGTACTTC. Residues: CASSLAGNSYEQYF.

J is TRBJ2-7 and V is TRBV7-3; no firm D call. V was pared by 0 bases and J by 6 bases, with 9 bases between. Germline assignment: CDR1 SGHTA and CDR2 FQGTGA. The CDR3 has 13 residues. The DNA for the CDR3 is TGTGCCAGCAGCTTAACGTCCAGGTCCGAGCAGTACTTC. It specifies CASSLTSRSEQYF.

The chain combines TRBV7-9 with TRBJ1-2; D uncertain. This CDR3 spans 12 amino acids. Trimming pared 5 bases from V and 4 bases from J, leaving 8 bases between. Germline V lookup: CDR1 SEHNR, CDR2 FQNEAQ (reference sequence). CDR3 coding DNA: TGTGCCAGCAGCGTGGACCTCTATGGCTACACCTTC. Translation: CASSVDLYGYTF. Drawing the rest from reference TRBV7-9 and TRBJ1-2, the complete variable domain is DTGVSQNPRHKITKRGQNVTFRCDPISEHNRLYWYRQTLGQGPEFLTYFQNEAQLEKSRLLSDRFSAERPKGSFSTLEIQRTEQGDSAMYLCASSVDLYGYTFGSGTRLTVV.

This sequence joins TRBV27 and TRBJ1-2; 9 bases are shared with TRBD1. Per the germline V gene, CDR1 is MNHEY and CDR2 is SMNVEV (reference sequence). CDR3 length: 15 amino acids. J was trimmed by 8 bases and V by 2 bases; bases with no gene match: 9. CDR3 DNA sequence: TGTGCCAGCAGTTTACTGAAACAGGGGGCGCGAGGCTACACCTTC. This gives the protein CASSLLKQGARGYTF.

This clone has just one count. The V gene is TRBV10-1, the J gene TRBJ2-1, with D perhaps TRBD1 (6 bases). Germline CDR1 and CDR2: WNHNN and SYGVQD (reference sequence). V was trimmed by 5 bases and J by 1 base, leaving 12 bases between them. CDR3 size: 15 residues. CDR3 protein: CASSSRTDSYNEQFF. For the CDR3, the DNA is TGCGCCAGCAGTTCTCGGACAGATTCCTACAATGAGCAGTTCTTC.

The sample holds one count of this clone. The chain is built from TRBV11-3 and TRBJ2-5; 7 nucleotides line up with TRBD1. V lost 4 bases to trimming and J lost 2 bases; unmatched junction nucleotides: 4. The CDR3 is 14 residues long. Germline V CDR1 and CDR2: SGHNT, YENEEA. The CDR3 loop is CASSSGTDQETQYF. Written as DNA, the CDR3 is TGTGCCAGCAGCTCCGGGACAGATCAAGAGACCCAGTACTTC.

The chain recombines TRBV4-1 with TRBJ1-6; tentatively, D is TRBD1 (5 bases). From germline, CDR1 is MGHRA and CDR2 YSYEKL. The CDR3 runs to 16 residues. V gave up 0 bases and J gave up 9 bases, with 15 bases separating them. The CDR3 reads CASSQDPVTVLSPLHF. The CDR3 DNA reads TGCGCCAGCAGCCAAGATCCCGTGACAGTCCTTTCACCCCTCCACTTT.

The rearrangement joins TRBV5-6 to TRBJ2-3; D may match TRBD1 or TRBD2 (5 bases each). This CDR3 is 16 amino acids long. Germline loops: CDR1 SGHDT, CDR2 YYEEEE. The ends were cut back, 1 base at V and 3 bases at J, with 15 bases in the middle. The CDR3 loop is CASSLFGMTETDTQYF. In DNA, the CDR3 is TGTGCCAGCAGCTTGTTCGGGATGACAGAGACAGATACGCAGTATTTT.

The chain combines TRBV7-8 with TRBJ1-1; 7 nucleotides match TRBD1. The germline gives CDR1 SGHVS, CDR2 FQNEAQ. The CDR3 extends over 13 amino acids. The ends lost 4 bases at V and 11 bases at J; junction bases unmatched: 10. The chain's CDR3 is CASSSDRASGAFF. The CDR3 DNA sequence: TGTGCCAGCAGCTCCGACAGGGCCTCGGGGGCTTTCTTT.

V and J are TRBV18 and TRBJ2-7; D might be TRBD1 (6 bases). The V end was cut by 6 bases, the J end by 2 bases, with 14 bases between. Germline V gives CDR1 KGHSH, CDR2 LQKENI. This CDR3 contains 14 residues. The CDR3 bases are TGTGCCAGCTCCCGTCAGGGGCAGACCTACGAGCAGTACTTC. The encoded protein is CASSRQGQTYEQYF.